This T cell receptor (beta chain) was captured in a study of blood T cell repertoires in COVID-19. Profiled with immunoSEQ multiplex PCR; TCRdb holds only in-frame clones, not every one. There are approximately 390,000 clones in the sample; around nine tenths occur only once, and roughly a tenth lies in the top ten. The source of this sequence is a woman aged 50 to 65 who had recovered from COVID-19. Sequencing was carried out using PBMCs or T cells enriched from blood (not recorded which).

CDR3 region: CASSPPDRGFGYTF. As DNA, the CDR3 is TGTGCCAGCTCACCTCCAGACAGGGGCTTTGGCTACACCTTC. The V call is TRBV18, the J call TRBJ1-2, with 8 bases that match TRBD1. The V gene's germline CDR1 is KGHSH and CDR2 LQKENI. The V and J ends lost 3 bases and 7 bases, in that order; junction bases with no gene match: 7. This CDR3 contains 14 residues. Based on the CDR3 plus reference TRBV18 and TRBJ1-2, the full variable domain is NAGVMQNPRHLVRRRGQEARLRCSPMKGHSHVYWYRQLPEEGLKFMVYLQKENIIDESGMPKERFSAEFPKEGPSILRIQQVVRGDSAAYFCASSPPDRGFGYTFGSGTRLTVV.